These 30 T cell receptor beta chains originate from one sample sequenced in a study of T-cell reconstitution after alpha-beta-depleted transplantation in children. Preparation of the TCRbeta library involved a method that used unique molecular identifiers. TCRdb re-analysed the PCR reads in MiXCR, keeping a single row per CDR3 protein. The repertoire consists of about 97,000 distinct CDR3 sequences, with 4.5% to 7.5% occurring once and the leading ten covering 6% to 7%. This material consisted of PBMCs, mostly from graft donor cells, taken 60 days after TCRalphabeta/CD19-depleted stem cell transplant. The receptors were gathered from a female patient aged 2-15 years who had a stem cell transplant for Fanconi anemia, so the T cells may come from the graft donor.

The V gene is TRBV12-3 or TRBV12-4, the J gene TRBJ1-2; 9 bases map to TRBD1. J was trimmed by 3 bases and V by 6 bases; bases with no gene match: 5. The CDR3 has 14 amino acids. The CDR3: CASRDRGGDYGYTF. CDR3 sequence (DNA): TGTGCCAGCAGGGACAGGGGCGGGGACTATGGCTACACCTTC.

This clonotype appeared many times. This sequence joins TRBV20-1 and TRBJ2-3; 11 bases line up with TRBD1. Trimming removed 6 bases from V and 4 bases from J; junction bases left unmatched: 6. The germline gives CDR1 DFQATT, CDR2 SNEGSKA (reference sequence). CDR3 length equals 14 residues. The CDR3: CSAEPGQGADTQYF. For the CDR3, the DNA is TGCAGTGCGGAACCGGGACAGGGGGCAGATACGCAGTATTTT.

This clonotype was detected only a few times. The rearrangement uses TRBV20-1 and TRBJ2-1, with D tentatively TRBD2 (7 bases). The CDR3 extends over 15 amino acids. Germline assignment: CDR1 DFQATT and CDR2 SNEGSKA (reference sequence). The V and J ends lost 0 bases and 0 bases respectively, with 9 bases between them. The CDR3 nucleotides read TGCAGTGCTAGAGAAGGGGGGGACTCCTACAATGAGCAGTTCTTC. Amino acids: CSAREGGDSYNEQFF.

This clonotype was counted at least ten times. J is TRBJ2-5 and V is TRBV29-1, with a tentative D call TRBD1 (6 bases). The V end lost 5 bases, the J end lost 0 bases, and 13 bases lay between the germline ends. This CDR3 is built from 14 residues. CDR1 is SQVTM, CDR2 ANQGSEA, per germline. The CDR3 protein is CSVWAGVYQETQYF. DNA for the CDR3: TGCAGCGTTTGGGCAGGGGTATACCAAGAGACCCAGTACTTC.

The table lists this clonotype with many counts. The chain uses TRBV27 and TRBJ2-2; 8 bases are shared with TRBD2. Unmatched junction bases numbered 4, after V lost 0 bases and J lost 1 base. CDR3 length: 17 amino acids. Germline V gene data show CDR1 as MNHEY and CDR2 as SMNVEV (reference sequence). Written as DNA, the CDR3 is TGTGCCAGCAGTTTATCGAGGCTAGCGGGGAACACCGGGGAGCTGTTTTTT. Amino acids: CASSLSRLAGNTGELFF.

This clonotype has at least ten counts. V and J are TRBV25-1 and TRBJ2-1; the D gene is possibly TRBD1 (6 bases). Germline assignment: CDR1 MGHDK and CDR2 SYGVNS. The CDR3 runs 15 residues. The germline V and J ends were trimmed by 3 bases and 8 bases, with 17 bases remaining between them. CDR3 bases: TGTGCCAGCAGTGATTTGACTTCCTACAGGGATGAGCAGTTCTTC. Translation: CASSDLTSYRDEQFF.

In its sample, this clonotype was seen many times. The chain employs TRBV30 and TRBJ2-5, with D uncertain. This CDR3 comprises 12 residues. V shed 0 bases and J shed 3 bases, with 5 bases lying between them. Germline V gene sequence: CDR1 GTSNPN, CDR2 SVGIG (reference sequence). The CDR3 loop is CAWSVLKETQYF. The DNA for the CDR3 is TGTGCCTGGAGTGTCCTGAAAGAGACCCAGTACTTC.

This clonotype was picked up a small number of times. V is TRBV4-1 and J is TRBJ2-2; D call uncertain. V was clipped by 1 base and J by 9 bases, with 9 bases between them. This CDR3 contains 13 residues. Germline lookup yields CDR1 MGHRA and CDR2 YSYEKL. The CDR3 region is CASSQALGRELFF. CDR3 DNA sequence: TGCGCCAGCAGCCAAGCCTTGGGCAGGGAGCTGTTTTTT.

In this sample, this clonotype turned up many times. CDR3: CASSYRQTSSYEQYF. In DNA form, the CDR3 reads TGTGCCAGCAGTTACAGACAGACGAGCTCCTACGAGCAGTACTTC. The V gene is TRBV6-5, the J gene TRBJ2-7, with D tentatively TRBD1 (5 bases). The V gene's germline CDR1 is MNHEY and CDR2 SVGAGI. Trimming left V 2 bases short and J 0 bases short, with 11 bases between. The CDR3 runs to 15 residues.

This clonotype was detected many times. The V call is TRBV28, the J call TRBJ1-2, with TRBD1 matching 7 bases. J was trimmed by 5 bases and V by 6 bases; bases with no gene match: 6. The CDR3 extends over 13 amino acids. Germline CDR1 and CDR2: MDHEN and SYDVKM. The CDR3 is CASRQSGQYGYTF. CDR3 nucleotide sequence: TGTGCCAGCAGACAATCGGGACAGTATGGCTACACCTTC.

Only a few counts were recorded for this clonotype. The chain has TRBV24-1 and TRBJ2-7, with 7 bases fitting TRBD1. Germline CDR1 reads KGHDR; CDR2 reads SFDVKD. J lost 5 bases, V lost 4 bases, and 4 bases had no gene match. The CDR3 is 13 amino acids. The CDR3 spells CATSDRQGNEQYF. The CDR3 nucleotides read TGTGCCACCAGTGACCGACAGGGTAACGAGCAGTACTTC.

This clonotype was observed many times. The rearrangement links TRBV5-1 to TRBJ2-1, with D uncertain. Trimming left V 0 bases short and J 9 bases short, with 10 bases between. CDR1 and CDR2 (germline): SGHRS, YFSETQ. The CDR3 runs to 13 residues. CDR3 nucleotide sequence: TGCGCCAGCAGCTTGGAAGGGCCGGGTGAGCAGTTCTTC. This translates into CASSLEGPGEQFF.

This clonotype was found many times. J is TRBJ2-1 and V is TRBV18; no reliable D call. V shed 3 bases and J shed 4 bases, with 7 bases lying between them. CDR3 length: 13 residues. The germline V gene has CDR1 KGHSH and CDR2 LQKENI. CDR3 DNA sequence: TGTGCCAGCTCACCTTACAGTTACAATGAGCAGTTCTTC. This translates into CASSPYSYNEQFF. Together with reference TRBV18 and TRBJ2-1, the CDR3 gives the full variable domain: NAGVMQNPRHLVRRRGQEARLRCSPMKGHSHVYWYRQLPEEGLKFMVYLQKENIIDESGMPKERFSAEFPKEGPSILRIQQVVRGDSAAYFCASSPYSYNEQFFGPGTRLTVL.

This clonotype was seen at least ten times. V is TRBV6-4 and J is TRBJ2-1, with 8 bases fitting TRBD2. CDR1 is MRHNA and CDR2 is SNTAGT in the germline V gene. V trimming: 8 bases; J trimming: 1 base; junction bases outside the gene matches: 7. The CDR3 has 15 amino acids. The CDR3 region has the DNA TGTGCCAGCGGTCCGGGGGGGTTGTCCTACAATGAGCAGTTCTTC. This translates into CASGPGGLSYNEQFF.

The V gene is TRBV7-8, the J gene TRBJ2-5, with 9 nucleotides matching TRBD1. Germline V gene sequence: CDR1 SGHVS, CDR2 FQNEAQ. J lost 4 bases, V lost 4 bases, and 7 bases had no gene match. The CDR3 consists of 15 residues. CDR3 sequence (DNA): TGTGCCAGCAGCTCAGTTACAGGGGGCGGAGAGACCCAGTACTTC. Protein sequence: CASSSVTGGGETQYF.

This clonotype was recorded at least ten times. CDR3 in DNA: TGTGCCAGAGGGCCCGACTTCTCCTACAATGAGCAGTTCTTC. Protein sequence: CARGPDFSYNEQFF. The chain combines TRBV14 with TRBJ2-1; D not resolved. The V end lost 9 bases, the J end lost 0 bases, and 12 bases lay between the germline ends. CDR1 is SGHDN, CDR2 FVKESK, per germline. The length of the CDR3 is 14 residues.

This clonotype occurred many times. The CDR3 sequence: CSVARTPETQYF. DNA of the CDR3: TGCAGCGTTGCTAGAACACCGGAGACCCAGTACTTC. The chain uses TRBV29-1 and TRBJ2-5; D gene unclear. CDR1 is SQVTM, CDR2 ANQGSEA, per germline. CDR3 length: 12 residues. The germline V and J ends were trimmed by 4 bases and 5 bases, with 11 bases remaining between them.

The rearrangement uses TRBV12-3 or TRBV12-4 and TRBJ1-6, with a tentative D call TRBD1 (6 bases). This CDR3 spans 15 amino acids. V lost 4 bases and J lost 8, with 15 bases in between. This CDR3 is CASSSSGVGDSPLHF. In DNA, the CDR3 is TGTGCCAGCAGTTCCTCAGGGGTTGGTGATTCACCCCTCCACTTT.

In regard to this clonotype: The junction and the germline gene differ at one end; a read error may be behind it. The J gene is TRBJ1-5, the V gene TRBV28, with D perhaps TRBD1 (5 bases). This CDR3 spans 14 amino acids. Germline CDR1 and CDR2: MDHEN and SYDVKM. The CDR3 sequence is CASSPPGLRQPQQF. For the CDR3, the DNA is TGTGCCAGCAGTCCGCCAGGGTTACGTCAGCCCCAGCAATTT. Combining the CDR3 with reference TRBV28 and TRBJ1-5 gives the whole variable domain DVKVTQSSRYLVKRTGEKVFLECVQDMDHENMFWYRQDPGLGLRLIYFSYDVKMKEKGDIPEGYSVSREKKERFSLILESASTNQTSMYLCASSPPGLRQPQQFGDGTRLSIL.

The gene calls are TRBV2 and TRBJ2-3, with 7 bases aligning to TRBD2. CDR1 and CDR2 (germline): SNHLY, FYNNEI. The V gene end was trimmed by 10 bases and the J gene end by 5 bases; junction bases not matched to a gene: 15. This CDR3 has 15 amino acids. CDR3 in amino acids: CATNLAAHRGDTQYF. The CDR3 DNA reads TGTGCCACCAACCTAGCGGCTCATCGGGGAGATACGCAGTATTTT.

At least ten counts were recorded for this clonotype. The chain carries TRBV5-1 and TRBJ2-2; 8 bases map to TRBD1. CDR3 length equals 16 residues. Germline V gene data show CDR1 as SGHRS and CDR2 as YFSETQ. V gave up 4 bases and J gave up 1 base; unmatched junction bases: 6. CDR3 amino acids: CASSVRGQGNTGELFF. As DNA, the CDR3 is TGCGCCAGCAGCGTCCGAGGACAGGGGAACACCGGGGAGCTGTTTTTT.

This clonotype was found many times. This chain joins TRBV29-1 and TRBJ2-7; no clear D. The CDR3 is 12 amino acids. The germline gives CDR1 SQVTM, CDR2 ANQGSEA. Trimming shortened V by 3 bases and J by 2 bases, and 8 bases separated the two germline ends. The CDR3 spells CSVENGAYEQYF. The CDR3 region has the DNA TGCAGCGTTGAGAACGGAGCCTACGAGCAGTACTTC.

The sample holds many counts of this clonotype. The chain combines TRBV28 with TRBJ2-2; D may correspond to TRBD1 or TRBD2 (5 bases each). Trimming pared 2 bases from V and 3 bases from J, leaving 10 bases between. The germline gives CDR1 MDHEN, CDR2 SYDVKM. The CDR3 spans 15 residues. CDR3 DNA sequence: TGTGCCAGCAGTTTAAGGCAGGGAGACACCGGGGAGCTGTTTTTT. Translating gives CASSLRQGDTGELFF.

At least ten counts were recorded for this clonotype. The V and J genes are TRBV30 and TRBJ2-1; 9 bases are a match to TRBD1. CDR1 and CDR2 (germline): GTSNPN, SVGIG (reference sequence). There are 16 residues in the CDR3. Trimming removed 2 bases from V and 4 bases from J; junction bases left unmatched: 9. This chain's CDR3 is CAWSLNRGHWYNEQFF. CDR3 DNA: TGTGCCTGGAGTTTAAACAGGGGGCATTGGTACAATGAGCAGTTCTTC.

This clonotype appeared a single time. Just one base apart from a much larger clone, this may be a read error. The CDR3 region is CNVELGLALSYNEQFF. The CDR3 coding sequence is TGCAACGTTGAATTAGGACTAGCGCTATCCTACAATGAGCAGTTCTTC. This rearrangement joins TRBV29-1 to TRBJ2-1; 9 bases line up with TRBD2. Germline CDR1 reads SQVTM; CDR2 reads ANQGSEA. There are 16 residues in the CDR3.

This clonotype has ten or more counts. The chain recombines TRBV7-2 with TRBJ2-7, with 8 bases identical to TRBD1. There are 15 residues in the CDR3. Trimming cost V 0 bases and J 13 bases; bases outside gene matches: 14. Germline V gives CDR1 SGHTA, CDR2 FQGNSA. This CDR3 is CASSLAPGTGVFRYF. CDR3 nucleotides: TGTGCCAGCAGCTTAGCCCCCGGGACAGGAGTTTTCCGATACTTC.

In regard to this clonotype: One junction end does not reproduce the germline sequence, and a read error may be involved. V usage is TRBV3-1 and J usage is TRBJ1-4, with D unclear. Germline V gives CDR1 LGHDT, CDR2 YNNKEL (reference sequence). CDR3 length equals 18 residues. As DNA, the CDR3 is TGTGCCAGCTGCCAAGCGTTCAGAGCCTATGCAACTAATGAAAAACTGTTTTTT. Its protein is CASCQAFRAYATNEKLFF.

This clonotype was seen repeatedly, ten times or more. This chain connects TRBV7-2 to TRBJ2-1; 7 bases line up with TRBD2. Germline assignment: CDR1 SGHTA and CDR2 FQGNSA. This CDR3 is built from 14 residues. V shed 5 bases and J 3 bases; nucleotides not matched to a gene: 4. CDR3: CASSTRDYYNEQFF. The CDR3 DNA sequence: TGTGCCAGCAGCACTAGGGACTACTACAATGAGCAGTTCTTC.

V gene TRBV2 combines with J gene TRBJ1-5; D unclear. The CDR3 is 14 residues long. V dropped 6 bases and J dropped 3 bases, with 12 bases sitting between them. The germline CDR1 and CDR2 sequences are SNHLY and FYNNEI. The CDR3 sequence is CASSLGRYNQPQHF. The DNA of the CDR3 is TGTGCCAGCAGCCTTGGACGGTACAATCAGCCCCAGCATTTT.

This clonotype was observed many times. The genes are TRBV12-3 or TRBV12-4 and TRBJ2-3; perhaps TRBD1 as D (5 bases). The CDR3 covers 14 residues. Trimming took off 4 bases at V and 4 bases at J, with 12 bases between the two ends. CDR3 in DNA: TGTGCCAGCAGTTCAGGGCTCGACCCAGATACGCAGTATTTT. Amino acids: CASSSGLDPDTQYF.